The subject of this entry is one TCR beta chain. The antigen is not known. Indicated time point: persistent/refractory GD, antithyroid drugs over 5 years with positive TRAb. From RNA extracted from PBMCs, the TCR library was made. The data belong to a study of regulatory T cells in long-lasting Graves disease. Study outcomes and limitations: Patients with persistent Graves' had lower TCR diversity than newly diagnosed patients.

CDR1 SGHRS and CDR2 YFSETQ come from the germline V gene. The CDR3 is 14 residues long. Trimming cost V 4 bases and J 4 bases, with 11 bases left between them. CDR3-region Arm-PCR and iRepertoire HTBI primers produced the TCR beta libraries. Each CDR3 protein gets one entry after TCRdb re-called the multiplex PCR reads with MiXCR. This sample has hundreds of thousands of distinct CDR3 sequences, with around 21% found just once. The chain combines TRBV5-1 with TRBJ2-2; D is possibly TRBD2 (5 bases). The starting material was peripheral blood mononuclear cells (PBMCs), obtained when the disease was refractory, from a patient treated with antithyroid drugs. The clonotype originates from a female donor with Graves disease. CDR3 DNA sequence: TGCGCCAGCAGCCCAGGACTTTTCACCGGGGAGCTGTTTTTT. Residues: CASSPGLFTGELFF.